One sample yielded the 20 T cell receptor beta chains listed below, sequenced in a study of T cells expressing NK-cell markers (dated by TCRdb to 2020 to 2021). Library preparation used 5' RACE. Sequencing was performed on an Illumina HiSeq 2000. TCRdb reprocessed the raw reads; every CDR3 protein sequence is a single record, and DNA is not supplied. The sample's own table lists 150,000 to 160,000 distinct CDR3 sequences. The ten biggest clones cover around a third of the sample. Material: blood T cells: a sorted CD56 or NKG2C T cell subset, CD4+ or CD8+ T cells, or bulk PBMC T cells (not recorded which). All receptors come from a woman between 45 and 60 years old in good health. Donor details come from another sample of the same person, matched by shared clones.

The chain has TRBV7-8 and TRBJ2-3; checking the TCRdb D call of TRBD1 is not possible without DNA. The CDR3 sequence is 17 residues long. Germline V lookup: CDR1 SGHVS, CDR2 FQNEAQ. Here the CDR3 reads CASSLVSTGTSTDTQYF.

The chain links TRBV9 to TRBJ2-2. CDR1 is SGDLS and CDR2 is YYNGEE in the germline V gene. This CDR3 has 15 amino acids. The CDR3 here is CASSVAVGNTGELFF.

The V call is TRBV12-3 or TRBV12-4, the J call TRBJ2-2; TCRdb indicates TRBD2, and absent DNA this call remains unverified. This CDR3 region has 15 residues. The CDR3 region is CASSLGGKDTGELFF.

The gene calls are TRBV13 and TRBJ2-7; TCRdb's D call of TRBD2 is untestable without DNA. Germline V lookup: CDR1 PRHDT, CDR2 FYEKMQ (reference sequence). The CDR3 runs to 13 residues. CDR3 sequence: CASSAGRYYEQYF.

V usage is TRBV6-1 and J usage is TRBJ2-5; the TCRdb call, TRBD1, lacks DNA for checking. CDR3 length: 15 residues. CDR1 MNHNS and CDR2 SASEGT come from the germline V gene. The CDR3 region is CASSRQGRLQETQYF.

CDR3 sequence reads: CASGDRDPGEQYF. This chain uses TRBV5-4 with TRBJ2-7; absent DNA, TCRdb's TRBD1 call cannot be checked. Germline V gives CDR1 SGHNT, CDR2 YYREEE (reference sequence). This CDR3 has 13 amino acids. Full variable domain (outside the CDR3, taken from reference TRBV5-4 and TRBJ2-7): ETGVTQSPTHLIKTRGQQVTLRCSSQSGHNTVSWYQQALGQGPQFIFQYYREEENGRGNFPPRFSGLQFPNYSSELNVNALELDDSALYLCASGDRDPGEQYFGPGTRLTVT.

The chain couples TRBV5-1 to TRBJ2-1; the TCRdb D gene call, TRBD2, has no DNA to confirm it. CDR1 is SGHRS, CDR2 YFSETQ, per germline. The CDR3 length is 12 residues. The chain's CDR3 is CASSDGGLEQFF.

The genes are TRBV7-9 and TRBJ2-1. Looked up from germline, CDR1 is SEHNR and CDR2 is FQNEAQ (reference sequence). The CDR3 loop spans 11 amino acids. The CDR3 reads CASSPSNEQFF.

This chain uses TRBV11-3 with TRBJ2-1; TCRdb's assignment of TRBD1 cannot be checked, as there is no DNA. The CDR3 sequence is 15 residues long. Germline V CDR1 and CDR2: SGHNT, YENEEA. CDR3 region: CASSVGGIFMNEQFF.

This chain links TRBV12-5 with TRBJ1-6. This CDR3 contains 15 residues. The V gene's germline CDR1 is LGHNT and CDR2 FRNRAP. Here the CDR3 reads CASGLGRVPLSPLHF. Combining the CDR3 with reference TRBV12-5 and TRBJ1-6 gives the whole variable domain DARVTQTPRHKVTEMGQEVTMRCQPILGHNTVFWYRQTMMQGLELLAYFRNRAPLDDSGMPKDRFSAEMPDATLATLKIQPSEPRDSAVYFCASGLGRVPLSPLHFGNGTRLTVT.

The chain links TRBV20-1 to TRBJ2-2; with no DNA, the TCRdb D assignment of TRBD1 cannot be verified. Germline assignment: CDR1 DFQATT and CDR2 SNEGSKA (reference sequence). The CDR3 contains 17 residues. CDR3 sequence: CSARDSRTGTNTGELFF.

The chain links TRBV29-1 to TRBJ2-1; with no DNA, the TCRdb D assignment of TRBD2 cannot be verified. Germline V gene data show CDR1 as SQVTM and CDR2 as ANQGSEA. The CDR3 is made up of 13 amino acids. This chain's CDR3 is CSVETPGLAEQFF.

V usage is TRBV19 and J usage is TRBJ2-1. The germline V gene encodes CDR1 LNHDA and CDR2 SQIVND (reference sequence). There are 12 residues in the CDR3. The CDR3 is CASTLGSNEQFF.

J is TRBJ1-1 and V is TRBV6-2 or TRBV6-3; no DNA is available, so the TRBD1 call from TCRdb remains unchecked. The CDR3 is 15 amino acids. Per the germline V gene, CDR1 is MNHEY and CDR2 is SVGEGT. CDR3 region: CASSSWTGINTEAFF.

This rearrangement joins TRBV6-5 to TRBJ2-7; TCRdb calls TRBD1, which cannot be checked without DNA. The CDR3 covers 14 residues. Germline V lookup: CDR1 MNHEY, CDR2 SVGAGI. The CDR3 reads CASSISGGAYEQYF.

V is TRBV29-1 and J is TRBJ2-1; TCRdb outputs TRBD2, but without DNA this stays unchecked. This CDR3 is built from 14 residues. Germline assignment: CDR1 SQVTM and CDR2 ANQGSEA. The CDR3 sequence is CSVEAGAIYNEQFF.

V gene TRBV28 combines with J gene TRBJ1-6; TCRdb selects TRBD1, and the lack of DNA leaves this call unchecked. This CDR3 region has 14 residues. Germline-derived CDR1 and CDR2 are MDHEN and SYDVKM. CDR3 sequence reads: CASSTTGGGSPLHF.

The chain recombines TRBV7-6 with TRBJ2-1; TCRdb returns TRBD2, unconfirmable since there is no DNA. Germline lookup yields CDR1 SGHVS and CDR2 FNYEAQ. This CDR3 is built from 18 residues. This chain's CDR3 is CASSPTSGSSGSYNEQFF.

The chain recombines TRBV5-1 with TRBJ2-7. Germline V gene data show CDR1 as SGHRS and CDR2 as YFSETQ. The CDR3 has 16 amino acids. The CDR3 is CASQPNTDSTLYEQYF. Drawing the rest from reference TRBV5-1 and TRBJ2-7, the complete variable domain is KAGVTQTPRYLIKTRGQQVTLSCSPISGHRSVSWYQQTPGQGLQFLFEYFSETQRNKGNFPGRFSGRQFSNSRSEMNVSTLELGDSALYLCASQPNTDSTLYEQYFGPGTRLTVT.

The chain joins TRBV12-3 or TRBV12-4 to TRBJ1-4; lacking DNA, the TRBD1 call made by TCRdb goes unchecked. The CDR3 extends over 14 amino acids. This CDR3 is CASSLQGTNEKLFF.